The 11 T cell receptor beta chains below all came from one sample that was sequenced in a study of T cells in Graves' hyperthyroidism and ophthalmopathy. Template material for amplifying TCR beta CDR3 regions consisted of RNA transcripts. With the HTBI primer set, the TCR CDR3 went through a first round of RT-PCR. Each CDR3 protein gets one entry after TCRdb re-called the multiplex PCR reads with MiXCR. There are more than 500,000 distinct CDR3 sequences in the sample; roughly a sixth occur only once, and 25% to 30% lies in the top ten. The sequenced material came from blood. These receptors came from a woman aged 25-40 years with Graves' ophthalmopathy.

In its sample, this clonotype was seen many times. V is TRBV6-1 and J is TRBJ2-7; D is ambiguous. Germline V gene sequence: CDR1 MNHNS, CDR2 SASEGT. This CDR3 spans 14 amino acids. The V end was cut by 1 base, the J end by 6 bases, with 13 bases between. CDR3 nucleotides: TGTGCCAGCAGTGAAGTCTATAGTCAGCTCGAGCAGTACTTC. As protein: CASSEVYSQLEQYF.

J is TRBJ2-5 and V is TRBV9, with unresolved D. Germline-derived CDR1 and CDR2 are SGDLS and YYNGEE. V dropped 0 bases and J dropped 4 bases, with 13 bases sitting between them. CDR3 size: 15 residues. CDR3 protein: CASSVAPNRGETQYF. The CDR3 nucleotides are TGTGCCAGCAGCGTAGCCCCGAACAGAGGAGAGACCCAGTACTTC. Supplemented by reference TRBV9 and TRBJ2-5, the full variable domain reads DSGVTQTPKHLITATGQRVTLRCSPRSGDLSVYWYQQSLDQGLQFLIQYYNGEERAKGNILERFSAQQFPDLHSELNLSSLELGDSALYFCASSVAPNRGETQYFGPGTRLLVL.

This clonotype turned up a few times. The chain combines TRBV3-1 with TRBJ1-4; D not certain. Trimming cost V 4 bases and J 5 bases, with 20 bases left between them. The CDR3 extends over 17 amino acids. The V gene's germline CDR1 is LGHDT and CDR2 YNNKEL (reference sequence). CDR3 nucleotide sequence: TGTGCCAGCAGCCCCAAGGCCCAGGCCAGCTTGAATGAAAAACTGTTTTTT. It codes for CASSPKAQASLNEKLFF.

This clonotype was counted only a few times. The chain joins TRBV12-3 or TRBV12-4 to TRBJ2-1; D may be TRBD2 (5 bases). V was trimmed by 7 bases and J by 10 bases, leaving 17 bases between them. The CDR3 length is 13 residues. The CDR3 loop is CASTRGWAREQFF. CDR3 DNA: TGTGCCAGCACCCGCGGGTGGGCACGGGAGCAGTTCTTC.

V gene TRBV12-5 combines with J gene TRBJ1-3, with 9 bases matching TRBD1. Trimming removed 0 bases from V and 0 bases from J; junction bases left unmatched: 3. The CDR3 is 17 amino acids. CDR1 LGHNT and CDR2 FRNRAP come from the germline V gene. Here the CDR3 reads CASGLVWTGASGNTIYF. The CDR3 DNA reads TGTGCTAGTGGTTTGGTATGGACAGGGGCCTCTGGAAACACCATATATTTT. The entire variable domain, with the rest obtained from reference TRBV12-5 and TRBJ1-3, is as follows: DARVTQTPRHKVTEMGQEVTMRCQPILGHNTVFWYRQTMMQGLELLAYFRNRAPLDDSGMPKDRFSAEMPDATLATLKIQPSEPRDSAVYFCASGLVWTGASGNTIYFGEGSWLTVV.

The chain recombines TRBV10-3 with TRBJ2-1; 8 nucleotides align to TRBD2. Germline trimming cut 6 bases from V and 5 bases from J; bases unmatched to any gene: 9. Germline CDR1 ENHRY, CDR2 SYGVKD. CDR3 length equals 15 residues. CDR3 bases: TGTGCCATCAGCGAAGGGACTAGTAAAAACAATGAGCAGTTCTTC. Its protein product is CAISEGTSKNNEQFF.

As concerns this clonotype: This may be a read error, as it is one base from a much larger clone. The chain has TRBV27 and TRBJ2-7, with D tentatively TRBD2 (6 bases). Germline V gene lookup returns CDR1 MNHEY and CDR2 SMNVEV (reference sequence). V lost 4 bases and J lost 5, with 6 bases in between. This CDR3 is built from 11 residues. The CDR3 reads CASSWRDEQYF. The DNA for the CDR3 is TGTGCCAGCAGTTGGAGGGACGAGCAGTACTTC.

The rearrangement joins TRBV4-3 to TRBJ1-1; perhaps TRBD1 as D (5 bases). Trimming removed 0 bases at V and 3 bases at J, with 17 bases between. Germline CDR1 is LGHNA and CDR2 is YSLEER. This CDR3 is 17 amino acids long. This CDR3 reads CASSQDLQVSADTEAFF. The CDR3 nucleotides are TGCGCCAGCAGCCAAGATTTACAGGTTTCAGCGGACACTGAAGCTTTCTTT.

The gene calls are TRBV28 and TRBJ1-5, with D tentatively TRBD1 (5 bases). This CDR3 has 14 residues. V lost 5 bases and J 5 bases, leaving 13 bases between the germline ends. The germline gives CDR1 MDHEN, CDR2 SYDVKM. Here the CDR3 DNA reads TGTGCCAGCAGTCACAGGTTTCTTTATCAGCCCCAGCATTTT. Protein product: CASSHRFLYQPQHF.

This clonotype was detected only a few times. The chain joins TRBV4-3 to TRBJ2-4; D is undetermined. In germline, CDR1 is LGHNA, CDR2 YSLEER. The CDR3 contains 15 residues. The V and J ends lost 3 bases and 0 bases respectively, with 9 bases between them. This chain's CDR3 is CASSQEGSAKNIQYF. The CDR3 DNA follows: TGCGCCAGCAGCCAGGAAGGGTCAGCCAAAAACATTCAGTACTTC.

V and J are TRBV7-2 and TRBJ2-1; a weak D match, TRBD2 (6 bases). CDR1 is SGHTA and CDR2 is FQGNSA in the germline V gene. CDR3 size: 15 residues. V lost 2 bases, J lost 7 bases, and 15 bases lay in between. The DNA for the CDR3 is TGTGCCAGCAGCTTAAGGCGGGATCTCGGAAATGAGCAGTTCTTC. This gives the protein CASSLRRDLGNEQFF.